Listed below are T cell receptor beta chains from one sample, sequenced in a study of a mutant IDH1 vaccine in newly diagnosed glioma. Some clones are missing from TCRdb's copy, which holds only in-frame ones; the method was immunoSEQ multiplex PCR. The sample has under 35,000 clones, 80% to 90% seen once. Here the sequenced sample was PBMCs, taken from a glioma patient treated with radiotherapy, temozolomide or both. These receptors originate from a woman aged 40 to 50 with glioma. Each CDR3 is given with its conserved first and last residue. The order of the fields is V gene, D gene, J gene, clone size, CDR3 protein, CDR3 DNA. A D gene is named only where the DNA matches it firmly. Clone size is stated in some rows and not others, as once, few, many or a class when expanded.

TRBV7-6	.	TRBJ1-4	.	CASSPPTGREKLFF	TGTGCCAGCAGCCCCCCCACAGGGAGAGAAAAACTGTTTTTT
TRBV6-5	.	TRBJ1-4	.	CASSYGGAANEKLFF	TGTGCCAGCAGTTACGGGGGGGCAGCTAATGAAAAACTGTTTTTT
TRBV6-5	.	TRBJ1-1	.	CASSYSWDMNTEAFF	TGTGCCAGCAGTTACTCGTGGGATATGAACACTGAAGCTTTCTTT
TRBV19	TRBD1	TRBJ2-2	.	CASSMLRDRGPGELFF	TGTGCCAGTAGTATGCTACGTGACAGGGGGCCCGGGGAGCTGTTTTTT
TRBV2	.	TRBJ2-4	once	CASSEASRVPGKNIQYF	TGTGCCAGCAGTGAAGCGAGTAGGGTACCTGGCAAAAACATTCAGTACTTC
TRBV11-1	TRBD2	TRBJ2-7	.	CASRPREGLAGEQYF	TGTGCCAGCAGGCCCAGGGAGGGACTAGCGGGAGAGCAGTACTTC
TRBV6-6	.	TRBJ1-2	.	CAAAATLGYTF	TGTGCCGCAGCCGCCACGCTGGGCTACACCTTC
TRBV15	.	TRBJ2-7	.	CATSRDWGTMGRRSSYEQYF	TGTGCCACCAGCAGAGACTGGGGCACTATGGGGCGGCGGAGCTCCTACGAGCAGTACTTC
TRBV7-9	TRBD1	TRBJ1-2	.	CASSKTGQNYGYTF	TGTGCCAGCAGCAAAACGGGACAGAACTATGGCTACACCTTC
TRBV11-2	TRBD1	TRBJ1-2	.	CASSLVQGPFGGYTF	TGTGCCAGCAGCTTAGTACAGGGGCCCTTTGGCGGCTACACCTTC
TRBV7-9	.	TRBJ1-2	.	CASSLDTRRGANYGYTF	TGTGCCAGCAGCTTAGATACCAGGAGGGGTGCTAACTATGGCTACACCTTC
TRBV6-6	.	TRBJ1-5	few	CASTIAASNQPQHF	TGTGCCAGCACCATAGCTGCTAGCAATCAGCCCCAGCATTTT
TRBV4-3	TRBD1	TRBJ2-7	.	CASSQSTGGYEQYF	TGCGCCAGCAGCCAATCTACAGGGGGCTACGAGCAGTACTTC
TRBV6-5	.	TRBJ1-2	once	CASNQGGDGYTF	TGTGCCAGCAACCAAGGGGGGGATGGCTACACCTTC
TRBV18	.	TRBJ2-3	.	CASSPPTMLITQYF	TGTGCCAGCTCACCACCAACGATGTTGATTACGCAGTATTTT